This TCR beta chain was obtained from a study of blood T cell repertoires in COVID-19 (dated by TCRdb to 2018 to 2020). About the full investigation: Samples from collaborators originated in the United States, Italy and Spain and spanned both the acute and convalescent phases of COVID-19. The prospective study material was composed of cDNA or gDNA derived from T cells, B-cell-depleted T cells, or PBMCs. The dataset comprised deeply sampled blood TCRbeta repertoires from subjects exposed to, actively infected with, or recovered from COVID-19. The repertoires were made available in a free public database intended to serve as a resource for research on the immune response to SARS-CoV-2. Samples were obtained from the ongoing ImmuneRACE study (first 160 participants) and from some 1,300 subjects provided by 6 global collaborators. Sample metadata almost always included a de-identified subject ID, COVID-19 status, age in years and sex. HLA class I and class II types, where available, came from metadata supplied by the sample provider rather than from assay-based typing.

The collaborating institutions used their own protocols to collect whole blood in K2EDTA tubes. For TCRbeta analysis, collaborators shipped samples as frozen whole blood, isolated PBMCs, or DNA extracted from either of those sample types. TCRbeta CDR3 regions were amplified from genomic DNA using the immunoSEQ Assay, a bias-controlled multiplex PCR. The original methods were these. Within the assay, amplification of reference gene primers was used to estimate how many nucleated cells each sample contained. To quantify the absolute abundance of each unique TCRbeta CDR3 rearrangement, sequence reads were collapsed and filtered. For each sample, productive Simpson clonality was calculated by taking the square root of Simpson's diversity index across productive rearrangements. The clones in this table, taken by TCRdb from immuneACCESS, are in-frame only. Not every clone is retained; where verified, under half of the shortfall comes from an unresolved V gene, and the cause of the rest is unknown. That table gives V, J and clone size, and the DNA gave D and trimming. The sample includes some 120,000 clones, with about nine tenths observed a single time. The ten largest clones take up about 1.9% of the sample.

Paper-wide results and their limitations: How much clinical and demographic metadata was included differed by source and by participant, and the metadata was provided uncurated.

Germline trimming: 4 bases from V, 3 bases from J; junction bases outside gene matches: 12. The germline V gene encodes CDR1 SGHDT and CDR2 YYEEEE. The CDR3 runs 16 residues from the cysteine to the phenylalanine. Of the read, only the CDR3 DNA is kept; its 48 bases are in frame from base 1. On this clone itself: Its antigen is currently not known. One base away there is no much larger clone; base qualities are not given.

The source material was peripheral blood. This receptor was identified in a human donor with active COVID-19. The donor label of this sample is uncertain. This chain joins TRBV5-6 to TRBJ2-7, with TRBD1 matching 8 junction bases. The CDR3 protein is CASSSLTGTGDYEQYF. The nucleotide sequence is given as TGTGCCAGCAGCAGTTTAACCGGGACAGGCGACTACGAGCAGTACTTC.